The 30 T cell receptor beta chains below were found in one sample sequenced in a study of blood T cell repertoires in COVID-19. Assay used: immunoSEQ multiplex PCR; TCRdb lists only in-frame clones, some missing. Of fewer than 200,000 clones listed, more than 75% are singletons. Sequenced material: PBMCs or T cells enriched from blood (not recorded which). These receptors were obtained from a woman aged 45-65 years who had recovered from COVID-19.

The rearrangement links TRBV7-9 to TRBJ2-2; no reliable D call. The germline V gene encodes CDR1 SEHNR and CDR2 FQNEAQ (reference sequence). The V end was cut by 5 bases, the J end by 6 bases, with 7 bases between. CDR3 size: 12 residues. The CDR3 reads CASSPTSGELFF. The CDR3 nucleotides are TGTGCCAGCAGCCCCACTTCCGGGGAGCTGTTTTTT.

The chain recombines TRBV10-1 with TRBJ2-1; tentatively, D is TRBD1 (5 bases). Trimming left V 2 bases short and J 0 bases short, with 8 bases between. This CDR3 region has 15 residues. Looked up from germline, CDR1 is WNHNN and CDR2 is SYGVQD (reference sequence). CDR3 in amino acids: CASSEGHFSYNEQFF. The CDR3 DNA sequence: TGCGCCAGCAGTGAGGGACACTTCTCCTACAATGAGCAGTTCTTC.

This clone was counted only a few times. The J gene is TRBJ2-7, the V gene TRBV10-3; 7 bases fit TRBD1. CDR3 length: 13 amino acids. The V and J ends lost 4 bases and 6 bases, in that order; junction bases with no gene match: 6. Germline CDR1 reads ENHRY; CDR2 reads SYGVKD. This chain's CDR3 is CAISGKGGGEQYF. In DNA, the CDR3 is TGTGCCATCAGTGGTAAAGGGGGCGGCGAGCAGTACTTC.

Concerning this clone: One end of the junction does not line up with germline, which may come from a read error. The rearrangement links TRBV3-1 (or the pseudogene TRBV3-2) to TRBJ1-2, with TRBD1 matching 8 bases. Germline assignment: CDR1 LGHDT and CDR2 YNNKEL (reference sequence). The CDR3 runs to 13 residues. The CDR3 coding sequence is TGTGCCAGCAGCCAAGATTTTTCCCGGGACAGGCACTTC. This gives the protein CASSQDFSRDRHF.

The chain combines TRBV5-1 with TRBJ2-1, with D maybe TRBD2 (6 bases). CDR3 length equals 15 residues. CDR1 SGHRS and CDR2 YFSETQ come from the germline V gene. Trimming shortened V by 0 bases and J by 9 bases, and 16 bases separated the two germline ends. The CDR3 loop reads CASSLVTSFLGEQFF. The CDR3 nucleotides are TGCGCCAGCAGCTTGGTTACTAGCTTCCTGGGTGAGCAGTTCTTC.

The chain links TRBV5-1 to TRBJ2-3; 9 bases match TRBD1. V dropped 4 bases and J dropped 6; count of bases not matched to a gene: 12. This CDR3 contains 16 residues. The germline CDR1 and CDR2 sequences are SGHRS and YFSETQ. DNA for the CDR3: TGCGCCAGCAGCCCACTCAAACAGGGGGCAGTTGATACGCAGTATTTT. Translating gives CASSPLKQGAVDTQYF.

Only one count was recorded for this clone. The genes are TRBV14 and TRBJ2-7; 10 nucleotides agree with TRBD2. Trimming removed 0 bases from V and 0 bases from J; junction bases left unmatched: 8. Germline loops: CDR1 SGHDN, CDR2 FVKESK. The CDR3 contains 18 residues. The CDR3 reads CASSQDRASGGSSYEQYF. CDR3 DNA: TGTGCCAGCAGCCAAGATCGGGCTAGCGGGGGTAGCTCCTACGAGCAGTACTTC. Full variable domain (rest looked up from reference TRBV14 and TRBJ2-7): EAGVTQFPSHSVIEKGQTVTLRCDPISGHDNLYWYRRVMGKEIKFLLHFVKESKQDESGMPNNRFLAERTGGTYSTLKVQPAELEDSGVYFCASSQDRASGGSSYEQYFGPGTRLTVT.

The genes are TRBV27 and TRBJ2-5; D possibly corresponds to TRBD1 (6 bases). This CDR3 comprises 12 residues. Germline V gene sequence: CDR1 MNHEY, CDR2 SMNVEV (reference sequence). V was cut by 10 bases and J by 3 bases, with 12 bases left in between. CDR3 region: CATRAGEETQYF. CDR3 DNA: TGTGCCACCCGGGCAGGGGAAGAGACCCAGTACTTC.

This rearrangement joins TRBV5-1 to TRBJ2-1; TRBD2 aligns across 10 bases. The V gene's germline CDR1 is SGHRS and CDR2 YFSETQ. This CDR3 is built from 13 residues. The V and J ends lost 5 bases and 9 bases, in that order; junction bases with no gene match: 5. This CDR3 is CASRGTSAGEQFF. DNA for the CDR3: TGCGCCAGCAGAGGGACTAGCGCGGGTGAGCAGTTCTTC. The entire variable domain, with the rest obtained from reference TRBV5-1 and TRBJ2-1, is as follows: KAGVTQTPRYLIKTRGQQVTLSCSPISGHRSVSWYQQTPGQGLQFLFEYFSETQRNKGNFPGRFSGRQFSNSRSEMNVSTLELGDSALYLCASRGTSAGEQFFGPGTRLTVL.

The V and J genes are TRBV7-9 and TRBJ2-2, with D perhaps matching TRBD2 (6 bases). The V end was cut by 5 bases, the J end by 7 bases, with 11 bases between. This CDR3 has 13 amino acids. Germline V gene data show CDR1 as SEHNR and CDR2 as FQNEAQ (reference sequence). This CDR3 is CASSPAGSGELFF. The DNA of the CDR3 is TGTGCCAGCAGCCCCGCCGGGAGCGGGGAGCTGTTTTTT.

The J gene is TRBJ2-1, the V gene TRBV24-1; a weak D match, TRBD1 (5 bases). This CDR3 contains 12 residues. The germline V gene has CDR1 KGHDR and CDR2 SFDVKD. V lost 8 bases and J 2 bases, leaving 6 bases between the germline ends. In DNA form, the CDR3 reads TGTGCCACCATGGACACCTACAATGAGCAGTTCTTC. Amino acid sequence: CATMDTYNEQFF.

The chain employs TRBV4-2 and TRBJ1-1, with a tentative D call TRBD1 (6 bases). Germline V gives CDR1 LGHNA, CDR2 YNFKEQ. The CDR3 contains 13 residues. The V gene lost 1 base and the J gene lost 9 bases, with 12 bases spanning the gap. This CDR3 is CASSQGRGDKAFF. The CDR3 nucleotides are TGTGCCAGCAGCCAAGGCAGGGGAGACAAAGCTTTCTTT.

V is TRBV25-1 and J is TRBJ2-7, with 13 bases identical to TRBD2. The CDR3 totals 15 residues. V gave up 6 bases and J gave up 1 base; unmatched junction bases: 3. The germline V gene encodes CDR1 MGHDK and CDR2 SYGVNS. As DNA, the CDR3 is TGTGCCAGCAGAACTAGCGGGAGGGAATCCTACGAGCAGTACTTC. It translates to CASRTSGRESYEQYF.

The V gene is TRBV18, the J gene TRBJ2-5, with D maybe TRBD2 (6 bases). Germline V gene lookup returns CDR1 KGHSH and CDR2 LQKENI. V was shortened by 3 bases and J by 5 bases, with 13 bases between the two germline ends. The CDR3 contains 14 residues. CDR3 loop: CASSPGGFRETQYF. The CDR3 DNA is TGTGCCAGCTCACCCGGGGGATTTCGCGAGACCCAGTACTTC. The entire variable domain, with the rest obtained from reference TRBV18 and TRBJ2-5, is as follows: NAGVMQNPRHLVRRRGQEARLRCSPMKGHSHVYWYRQLPEEGLKFMVYLQKENIIDESGMPKERFSAEFPKEGPSILRIQQVVRGDSAAYFCASSPGGFRETQYFGPGTRLLVL.

This chain joins TRBV23-1 and TRBJ1-5; weak D call: TRBD1 (5 bases). TRBV23-1 counts as an open reading frame of uncertain function. The CDR3 loop spans 15 amino acids. Trimming cost V 2 bases and J 6 bases, with 14 bases left between them. The CDR3 DNA reads as TGCGCCAGCAGTCAAGGGACTCGACGAGGTCAGCCCCAGCATTTT. Its translation: CASSQGTRRGQPQHF.

V usage is TRBV10-3 and J usage is TRBJ2-7; TRBD1 matches 8 bases. Per the germline V gene, CDR1 is ENHRY and CDR2 is SYGVKD. J lost 2 bases, V lost 10 bases, and 10 bases had no gene match. The CDR3 covers 14 residues. Here the CDR3 reads CATRTGSNPYEQYF. In DNA, the CDR3 is TGTGCCACGCGGACAGGGTCAAACCCCTACGAGCAGTACTTC.

The chain has TRBV27 and TRBJ1-6, with TRBD1 matching 7 bases. The V gene's germline CDR1 is MNHEY and CDR2 SMNVEV (reference sequence). With V trimmed by 1 base and J by 9 bases, 3 bases remained unmatched. The CDR3 spans 14 residues. The CDR3 spells CASSLYQGGSPLHF. The DNA for the CDR3 is TGTGCCAGCAGTTTATACCAGGGGGGTTCACCCCTCCACTTT.

J is TRBJ1-1 and V is TRBV14, with 9 bases matching TRBD1. Germline V gene sequence: CDR1 SGHDN, CDR2 FVKESK. The CDR3 consists of 15 residues. Trimming removed 0 bases from V and 6 bases from J; junction bases left unmatched: 5. CDR3 in DNA: TGTGCCAGCAGCCAAGATGGGACAGGGTTCGCTGAAGCTTTCTTT. Amino acids: CASSQDGTGFAEAFF.

CDR3 in amino acids: CASSVDPSGSGELFF. The CDR3 DNA reads TGTGCCAGCAGCGTAGACCCTAGCGGTTCCGGGGAGCTGTTTTTT. The chain recombines TRBV9 with TRBJ2-2; TRBD2 aligns across 7 bases. The CDR3 is made up of 15 amino acids. V dropped 0 bases and J dropped 6; count of bases not matched to a gene: 5. CDR1 is SGDLS, CDR2 YYNGEE, per germline.

The rearrangement joins TRBV29-1 to TRBJ2-1, with 14 bases lining up with TRBD2. Germline V gene data show CDR1 as SQVTM and CDR2 as ANQGSEA. V shed 7 bases and J 0 bases; nucleotides not matched to a gene: 5. CDR3 length: 16 amino acids. The CDR3 is CSGGLAGVRSYNEQFF. CDR3 bases: TGCAGCGGGGGACTAGCGGGAGTACGCTCCTACAATGAGCAGTTCTTC.

This clone was observed a few times. This chain joins TRBV10-3 and TRBJ1-2, with D uncertain. V was trimmed by 0 bases and J by 4 bases, leaving 9 bases between them. This CDR3 comprises 14 residues. Per germline, CDR1 ENHRY and CDR2 SYGVKD. DNA of the CDR3: TGTGCCATCAGTGAGTCGGGCCGGTCCTATGGCTACACCTTC. Its protein is CAISESGRSYGYTF.

The V and J genes are TRBV5-6 and TRBJ2-1; TRBD2 matches at 11 bases. The CDR3 has 19 residues. Germline CDR1 SGHDT, CDR2 YYEEEE. V gave up 4 bases and J gave up 5 bases; unmatched junction bases: 17. This chain's CDR3 is CASSRFGVLAGGSNNEQFF. The CDR3 DNA reads TGTGCCAGCAGCCGGTTTGGTGTTCTAGCGGGAGGAAGCAACAATGAGCAGTTCTTC.

The V gene is TRBV28, the J gene TRBJ2-7; D is unresolved. This CDR3 region has 11 residues. In germline, CDR1 is MDHEN, CDR2 SYDVKM. Trimming took off 6 bases at V and 3 bases at J, with 6 bases between the two ends. The CDR3 DNA reads TGTGCCAGCAGAAATCTCTACGAGCAGTACTTC. Its protein is CASRNLYEQYF.

The chain has TRBV19 and TRBJ2-7, with 15 bases matching TRBD2. Germline CDR1 is LNHDA and CDR2 is SQIVND (reference sequence). This CDR3 contains 16 residues. The DNA for the CDR3 is TGTGCCAGTAGTATCAATAAAGACGGGACTAGCGGGAGGAATAGGGTC. Protein: CASSINKDGTSGRNRV.

This clone was counted only a few times. The V call is TRBV7-3, the J call TRBJ2-1; D is possibly TRBD2 (6 bases). V was cut by 3 bases and J by 3 bases, with 15 bases left in between. Germline CDR1 SGHTA, CDR2 FQGTGA. The CDR3 totals 16 residues. This CDR3 reads CASSLKPGSFYNEQFF. The CDR3 DNA sequence: TGTGCCAGCAGCTTGAAGCCCGGGAGTTTCTACAATGAGCAGTTCTTC. The full variable domain, rest sourced from reference TRBV7-3 and TRBJ2-1, is GAGVSQTPSNKVTEKGKYVELRCDPISGHTALYWYRQSLGQGPEFLIYFQGTGAADDSGLPNDRFFAVRPEGSVSTLKIQRTERGDSAVYLCASSLKPGSFYNEQFFGPGTRLTVL.

This sequence joins TRBV6-2 or TRBV6-3 and TRBJ2-3, with 16 nucleotides matching TRBD2. The germline V gene has CDR1 MNHEY and CDR2 SVGEGT. V trimming: 2 bases; J trimming: 0 bases; junction bases outside the gene matches: 11. CDR3 length: 21 amino acids. The CDR3 spells CASSYTGTSGRVLTSTDTQYF. The CDR3 region has the DNA TGTGCCAGCAGTTACACCGGGACTAGCGGGAGGGTGCTCACTAGCACAGATACGCAGTATTTT.

The V call is TRBV27, the J call TRBJ1-5; TRBD1 agrees at 7 bases. With V trimmed by 5 bases and J by 3 bases, 13 bases remained unmatched. The CDR3 loop spans 17 amino acids. Germline CDR1 is MNHEY and CDR2 is SMNVEV (reference sequence). CDR3 sequence (DNA): TGTGCCAGCAGTCAGACTCGAGGACAGGCACTCAATCAGCCCCAGCATTTT. Its protein product is CASSQTRGQALNQPQHF.

The rearrangement links TRBV5-1 to TRBJ1-1; D ambiguous. Trimming cost V 0 bases and J 5 bases, with 5 bases left between them. The germline V gene has CDR1 SGHRS and CDR2 YFSETQ. The CDR3 consists of 12 residues. CDR3 amino acids: CASSLGVTEAFF. CDR3 DNA sequence: TGCGCCAGCAGCTTGGGAGTAACTGAAGCTTTCTTT.

This sequence joins TRBV18 and TRBJ1-4, with D perhaps TRBD1 (5 bases). The V gene lost 0 bases and the J gene lost 5 bases, with 13 bases spanning the gap. This CDR3 is 16 amino acids long. Germline V gives CDR1 KGHSH, CDR2 LQKENI. The CDR3 here is CASSPPQGYPNEKLFF. Here the CDR3 DNA reads TGTGCCAGCTCACCACCGCAGGGATATCCCAATGAAAAACTGTTTTTT.

V is TRBV29-1 and J is TRBJ2-3; weak D call: TRBD1 (5 bases). This CDR3 contains 18 residues. Trimming removed 6 bases from V and 0 bases from J, with 25 bases in between. From germline, CDR1 is SQVTM and CDR2 ANQGSEA. CDR3 sequence reads: CSVRPGLGAVDSTDTQYF. CDR3 coding DNA: TGCAGCGTGAGGCCAGGGCTTGGGGCGGTGGATAGCACAGATACGCAGTATTTT.